A selection of T cell receptor beta chains follows, all from one sample in a study of blood T cell repertoires in COVID-19. Some clones are missing from TCRdb's copy, which holds only in-frame ones; the method was immunoSEQ multiplex PCR. The repertoire holds around 360,000 clones, about 90% seen once, with about 10% in the top ten. The source material was peripheral blood. These receptors all come from a young woman with COVID-19, enrolled during active disease. CDR3s include the opening cysteine and the closing phenylalanine or tryptophan. D genes are given only for firm matches. Clone size, where shown, is once, few, many, or a class for clones that have expanded.

V gene: TRBV14
J gene: TRBJ1-2
clone size: .
D gene: .
CDR3 DNA: TGTGCCAGCAGCCAAGAAGGCAGGGCCTATGGCTACACCTTC
CDR3 protein: CASSQEGRAYGYTF

V gene: TRBV6-5
J gene: TRBJ2-1
clone size: .
D gene: TRBD2
CDR3 DNA: TGTGCCAGCAGCACCGGGAGGGCCAATGAGCAGTTCTTC
CDR3 protein: CASSTGRANEQFF

V gene: TRBV18
J gene: TRBJ1-1
clone size: .
D gene: .
CDR3 DNA: TGTGCCAGCTCACTATCGGACTTAAGCACTGAAGCTTTCTTT
CDR3 protein: CASSLSDLSTEAFF

V gene: TRBV11-3
J gene: TRBJ1-4
clone size: .
D gene: TRBD1
CDR3 DNA: TGTGCCAGCAGCTTCGATTGGGACAGGGGGCGTGATGAAAAACTGTTTTTT
CDR3 protein: CASSFDWDRGRDEKLFF

V gene: TRBV18
J gene: TRBJ1-2
clone size: .
D gene: .
CDR3 DNA: TGTGCCAGCTCCAATACGGACAGCTCGGGTGGCTACACCTTC
CDR3 protein: CASSNTDSSGGYTF

V gene: TRBV9
J gene: TRBJ1-5
clone size: once
D gene: TRBD1
CDR3 DNA: TGTGCCAGCAGCGTGACAGGGGGGCAGCCCCAGCATTTT
CDR3 protein: CASSVTGGQPQHF

V gene: TRBV6-2/TRBV6-3
J gene: TRBJ1-5
clone size: .
D gene: .
CDR3 DNA: TGTGCCAGCAGTTCCTTACGTCGGGGCCCGGAGGCAGGGGAGCCCCAGCATTTT
CDR3 protein: CASSSLRRGPEAGEPQHF

V gene: TRBV15
J gene: TRBJ1-6
clone size: .
D gene: .
CDR3 DNA: TGTGCCACCAGCAGAGCGTCCAATTCACCCCTCCACTTT
CDR3 protein: CATSRASNSPLHF

V gene: TRBV9
J gene: TRBJ2-2
clone size: .
D gene: TRBD1
CDR3 DNA: TGTGCCAGCAGCGTACCTGAACAGGGGGCCACCGGGGAGCTGTTTTTT
CDR3 protein: CASSVPEQGATGELFF

V gene: TRBV12-3/TRBV12-4
J gene: TRBJ1-1
clone size: many
D gene: .
CDR3 DNA: TGTGCCAGCAGTTTAAGCAAAAGCACTGAAGCTTTCTTT
CDR3 protein: CASSLSKSTEAFF

V gene: TRBV13
J gene: TRBJ1-1
clone size: few
D gene: TRBD1
CDR3 DNA: TGTGCCAGCAGCCCCCCGGGACAGGGGGCGGACACTGAAGCTTTCTTT
CDR3 protein: CASSPPGQGADTEAFF

V gene: TRBV30
J gene: TRBJ2-3
clone size: .
D gene: .
CDR3 DNA: TGTGCCTGGAACCCCCTAGGGAGCAGCACAGATACGCAGTATTTT
CDR3 protein: CAWNPLGSSTDTQYF

V gene: TRBV2
J gene: TRBJ2-1
clone size: .
D gene: .
CDR3 DNA: TGTGCCAGCAGTGAAGTGCGTGGAGGGAGTCATGAGCAGTTCTTC
CDR3 protein: CASSEVRGGSHEQFF

V gene: TRBV30
J gene: TRBJ2-7
clone size: .
D gene: .
CDR3 DNA: TGTGCCTGGAGTCTTGGCTTCTACGAGCAGTACTTC
CDR3 protein: CAWSLGFYEQYF

V gene: TRBV2
J gene: TRBJ2-5
clone size: .
D gene: TRBD1
CDR3 DNA: TGTGCCAGCCTGGACAGGGTGGGCGGGACCTCAGGGACCCAGTACTTC
CDR3 protein: CASLDRVGGTSGTQYF

V gene: TRBV4-1
J gene: TRBJ2-7
clone size: .
D gene: .
CDR3 DNA: TGCGCCAGCAGCCAAGAAGCAGGGCCCTACGAGCAGTACTTC
CDR3 protein: CASSQEAGPYEQYF

V gene: TRBV4-2
J gene: TRBJ2-6
clone size: .
D gene: TRBD1
CDR3 DNA: TGTGCCAGCAGCCAAGACCTTTCAGGGGGCTGGTCTGGGGCCAACGTCCTGACTTTC
CDR3 protein: CASSQDLSGGWSGANVLTF

V gene: TRBV29-1
J gene: TRBJ2-1
clone size: .
D gene: TRBD2
CDR3 DNA: TGCAGCGCACAAGCGGGAAGCTCCTACAATGAGCAGTTCTTC
CDR3 protein: CSAQAGSSYNEQFF

V gene: TRBV3-1/TRBV3-2
J gene: TRBJ2-3
clone size: .
D gene: TRBD2
CDR3 DNA: TGTGCCAGCAGCCAGCGTCTAGCGGGATTCACAGATACGCAGTATTTT
CDR3 protein: CASSQRLAGFTDTQYF

V gene: TRBV2
J gene: TRBJ2-2
clone size: .
D gene: TRBD1
CDR3 DNA: TGTGCCGCAAAGACCCTGGGACAGGGCTCCGGGGAGCTGTTTTTT
CDR3 protein: CAAKTLGQGSGELFF

V gene: TRBV9
J gene: TRBJ2-1
clone size: once
D gene: TRBD2
CDR3 DNA: TGTGCCAGCAGCGTTACTAGCGGGAAGGGGAATGAGCAGTTCTTC
CDR3 protein: CASSVTSGKGNEQFF

V gene: TRBV30
J gene: TRBJ2-3
clone size: .
D gene: .
CDR3 DNA: TGTGCCTGCGGACTCCCTAATGCGGATACGCAGTATTTT
CDR3 protein: CACGLPNADTQYF

V gene: TRBV10-1
J gene: TRBJ2-1
clone size: .
D gene: TRBD2
CDR3 DNA: TGCGCCAGCAGTGCGGGACTAGCGGGAAACAATGAGCAGTTCTTC
CDR3 protein: CASSAGLAGNNEQFF

V gene: TRBV4-1
J gene: TRBJ2-3
clone size: once
D gene: TRBD1
CDR3 DNA: TGCGCCAGCAGCCAAGATCGACAGGGGATAGATACGCAGTATTTT
CDR3 protein: CASSQDRQGIDTQYF

V gene: TRBV10-3
J gene: TRBJ2-7
clone size: .
D gene: .
CDR3 DNA: TGTGCCACTAGCGCAGGTTCCTACGAGCAGTACTTC
CDR3 protein: CATSAGSYEQYF

V gene: TRBV27
J gene: TRBJ2-3
clone size: once
D gene: TRBD1
CDR3 DNA: TGTGCCAGCAGTTTATTGGCCGGGTGGGACAGGGACAGCACAGATACGCAGTATTTT
CDR3 protein: CASSLLAGWDRDSTDTQYF

V gene: TRBV4-3
J gene: TRBJ2-2
clone size: .
D gene: TRBD2
CDR3 DNA: TGCGCCAGCAGCCAAGAGGGGAGCGGGAGGGCGGTTCACGGGGAGCTGTTTTTT
CDR3 protein: CASSQEGSGRAVHGELFF

V gene: TRBV27
J gene: TRBJ1-6
clone size: .
D gene: .
CDR3 DNA: TGTGCCAGCAGCCCTACGCCACTTTCACCCCTCCACTTT
CDR3 protein: CASSPTPLSPLHF

V gene: TRBV19
J gene: TRBJ2-5
clone size: .
D gene: TRBD1
CDR3 DNA: TGTGCCAGTAGTCTCACGACAGGGAAGGAGACCCAGTACTTC
CDR3 protein: CASSLTTGKETQYF

V gene: TRBV10-3
J gene: TRBJ2-2
clone size: .
D gene: TRBD2
CDR3 DNA: TGTGCCATCAGTGAGACGGGACTAGCGGGAGGAAACACCGGGGAGCTGTTTTTT
CDR3 protein: CAISETGLAGGNTGELFF

V gene: TRBV4-3
J gene: TRBJ2-1
clone size: once
D gene: TRBD2
CDR3 DNA: TGCGCCAGCAGTCCAGGGACTAGCTATAGCTCCTACAATGAGCAGTTCTTC
CDR3 protein: CASSPGTSYSSYNEQFF

V gene: TRBV28
J gene: TRBJ2-5
clone size: .
D gene: TRBD2
CDR3 DNA: TGTGCCAGCAGTTTCCCCCCTTCTCGGGAGGTACTCTGGACCCAGTACTTC
CDR3 protein: CASSFPPSREVLWTQYF

V gene: TRBV19
J gene: TRBJ1-5
clone size: .
D gene: .
CDR3 DNA: TGTGCCAGTAAGTCTAGAGGCAATCAGCCCCAGCATTTT
CDR3 protein: CASKSRGNQPQHF

V gene: TRBV5-1
J gene: TRBJ2-5
clone size: once
D gene: .
CDR3 DNA: TGCGCCAGCAGCCTGGGTCTCCTAGCAGGCCAAGAGACCCAGTACTTC
CDR3 protein: CASSLGLLAGQETQYF

V gene: TRBV19
J gene: TRBJ1-3
clone size: .
D gene: TRBD1
CDR3 DNA: TGTGCCAGTAGTATTGGGGACAGTCCGGGCTCTGGAAACACCATATATTTT
CDR3 protein: CASSIGDSPGSGNTIYF

V gene: TRBV2
J gene: TRBJ1-1
clone size: .
D gene: .
CDR3 DNA: TGTGCCAGCAATACCCCCGCGGCCATTAACACTGAAGCTTTCTTT
CDR3 protein: CASNTPAAINTEAFF

V gene: TRBV29-1
J gene: TRBJ2-1
clone size: .
D gene: TRBD2
CDR3 DNA: TGCAGCGTGAGGCCTAGCGGGAGCTTATACAATGAGCAGTTCTTC
CDR3 protein: CSVRPSGSLYNEQFF

V gene: TRBV6-5
J gene: TRBJ2-5
clone size: few
D gene: TRBD1
CDR3 DNA: TGTGCCAGCAGGGACAGGGGTTTTGGTCCGGAGACCCAGTACTTC
CDR3 protein: CASRDRGFGPETQYF